The 8 T cell receptor beta chains reported below all come from one sample, sequenced in a study of tumor-infiltrating lymphocytes in localized non-small cell lung cancer. Measured with immunoSEQ multiplex PCR; TCRdb has only the in-frame clones, and not every one. This table holds 15,000 to 20,000 clones, over 70% found once. Material for sequencing was lung tumor tissue. Receptors were obtained from a human donor with non-small cell lung cancer.

This chain joins TRBV15 and TRBJ2-7; D possibly uses TRBD1 or TRBD2 (6 bases each). The V gene's germline CDR1 is LNHNV and CDR2 YYDKDF (reference sequence). Trimming took off 1 base at V and 1 base at J, with 14 bases between the two ends. CDR3 size: 16 residues. This chain's CDR3 is CATSRVRGGTSYEQYF. As DNA, the CDR3 is TGTGCCACCAGCAGAGTGAGAGGGGGGACATCCTACGAGCAGTACTTC.

The chain uses TRBV14 and TRBJ2-1; weak D call: TRBD1 (6 bases). Trimming took 4 bases from V and 3 from J, leaving 16 bases between them. The germline CDR1 and CDR2 sequences are SGHDN and FVKESK. The CDR3 is 16 amino acids. DNA for the CDR3: TGTGCCAGCAGCCTTCTCCGGGACACTAACTACAATGAGCAGTTCTTC. This sequence encodes CASSLLRDTNYNEQFF.

J is TRBJ2-3 and V is TRBV25-1; D may be TRBD2 (5 bases). Per the germline V gene, CDR1 is MGHDK and CDR2 is SYGVNS. V was trimmed by 2 bases and J by 5 bases, leaving 11 bases between them. This CDR3 spans 14 amino acids. CDR3 sequence (DNA): TGTGCCAGCAGTGAAAGCCTGGGAGTAGATACGCAGTATTTT. Amino acid sequence: CASSESLGVDTQYF.

V and J are TRBV7-9 and TRBJ2-7; D unclear. The CDR3 loop spans 12 amino acids. The ends were cut back, 5 bases at V and 5 bases at J, with 10 bases in the middle. The germline CDR1 and CDR2 sequences are SEHNR and FQNEAQ (reference sequence). In DNA, the CDR3 is TGTGCCAGCAGCCTGGGTTCCGACGAGCAGTACTTC. Translating it yields CASSLGSDEQYF.

The J gene is TRBJ2-7, the V gene TRBV7-3, with D maybe TRBD1 (5 bases). From germline, CDR1 is SGHTA and CDR2 FQGTGA. The V and J ends lost 3 bases and 0 bases respectively, with 12 bases between them. The CDR3 totals 15 residues. CDR3 protein: CASSLQAGFSYEQYF. DNA for the CDR3: TGTGCCAGCAGCTTGCAGGCAGGGTTCTCCTACGAGCAGTACTTC. Full variable domain (outside the CDR3, taken from reference TRBV7-3 and TRBJ2-7): GAGVSQTPSNKVTEKGKYVELRCDPISGHTALYWYRQSLGQGPEFLIYFQGTGAADDSGLPNDRFFAVRPEGSVSTLKIQRTERGDSAVYLCASSLQAGFSYEQYFGPGTRLTVT.

This clone has a single count. The chain links TRBV4-2 to TRBJ2-2; 11 nucleotides line up with TRBD2. Trimming took 4 bases from V and 6 from J; bases not matched to a gene: 7. CDR1 and CDR2 from the germline V gene are LGHNA and YNFKEQ. The CDR3 is 16 residues long. CDR3 region: CASSPLAGGVAGELFF. DNA of the CDR3: TGTGCCAGCAGCCCGTTAGCGGGGGGGGTGGCCGGGGAGCTGTTTTTT.

The rearrangement links TRBV5-1 to TRBJ2-5, with TRBD2 matching 10 bases. Trimming at V came to 4 bases and at J to 2 bases, leaving 11 bases not matched to a gene. The CDR3 contains 17 residues. Germline CDR1 is SGHRS and CDR2 is YFSETQ. CDR3 loop: CASSPLLAGDGQETQYF. The CDR3 DNA is TGCGCCAGCAGCCCCCTCCTAGCGGGAGACGGGCAAGAGACCCAGTACTTC.

This clone was detected once. The gene calls are TRBV11-2 and TRBJ1-2, with D hard to call. Per germline, CDR1 SGHAT and CDR2 FQNNGV. The CDR3 spans 12 residues. V lost 3 bases, J lost 8 bases, and 10 bases lay in between. The CDR3 loop is CASSFEARGYTF. The CDR3 DNA sequence: TGTGCCAGCAGCTTCGAGGCGCGAGGCTACACCTTC.